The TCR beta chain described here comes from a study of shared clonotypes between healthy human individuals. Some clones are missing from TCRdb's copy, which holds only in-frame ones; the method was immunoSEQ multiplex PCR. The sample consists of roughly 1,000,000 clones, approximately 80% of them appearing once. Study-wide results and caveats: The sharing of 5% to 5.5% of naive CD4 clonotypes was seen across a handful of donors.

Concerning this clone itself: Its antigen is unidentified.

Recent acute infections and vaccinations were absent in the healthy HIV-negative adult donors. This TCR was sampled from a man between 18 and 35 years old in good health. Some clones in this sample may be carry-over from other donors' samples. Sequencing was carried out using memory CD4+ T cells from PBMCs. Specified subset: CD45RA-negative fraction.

This CDR3 is CASSLADRVYTGELFF. The CDR3 region has the DNA TGTGCCAGCAGCTTAGCGGACAGGGTGTACACCGGGGAGCTGTTTTTT. This chain connects TRBV5-4 to TRBJ2-2, with 8 bases lining up with TRBD1. Losses at the gene ends were 2 bases for V and 3 bases for J; bases not matched to a gene: 6. This CDR3 region has 16 residues. CDR1 SGHNT and CDR2 YYREEE come from the germline V gene (reference sequence).